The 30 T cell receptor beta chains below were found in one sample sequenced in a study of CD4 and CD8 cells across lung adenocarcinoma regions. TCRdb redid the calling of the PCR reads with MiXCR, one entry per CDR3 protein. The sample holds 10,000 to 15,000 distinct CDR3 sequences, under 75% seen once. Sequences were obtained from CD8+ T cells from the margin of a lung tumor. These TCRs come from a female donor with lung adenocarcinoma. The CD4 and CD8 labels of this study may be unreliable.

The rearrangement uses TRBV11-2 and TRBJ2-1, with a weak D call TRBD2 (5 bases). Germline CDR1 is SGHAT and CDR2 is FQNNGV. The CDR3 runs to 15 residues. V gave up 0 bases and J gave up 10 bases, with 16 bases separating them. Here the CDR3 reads CASSLEPAANAEQFF. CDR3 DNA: TGTGCCAGCAGCTTAGAACCAGCGGCGAACGCCGAGCAGTTCTTC.

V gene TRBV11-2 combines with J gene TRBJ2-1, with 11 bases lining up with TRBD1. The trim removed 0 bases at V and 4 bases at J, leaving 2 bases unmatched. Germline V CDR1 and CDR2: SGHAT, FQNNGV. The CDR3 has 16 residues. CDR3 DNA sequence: TGTGCCAGCAGCTTAGAGGGACAGGGGGGATACAATGAGCAGTTCTTC. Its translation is CASSLEGQGGYNEQFF.

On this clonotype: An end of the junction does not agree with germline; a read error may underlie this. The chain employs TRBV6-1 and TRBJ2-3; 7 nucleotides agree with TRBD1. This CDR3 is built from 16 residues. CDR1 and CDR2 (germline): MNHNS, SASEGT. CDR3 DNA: TGTGCGAGCAGTGTTAGGGGGCTCCGAGCCAAAGACACGCAGTACTTT. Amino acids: CASSVRGLRAKDTQYF.

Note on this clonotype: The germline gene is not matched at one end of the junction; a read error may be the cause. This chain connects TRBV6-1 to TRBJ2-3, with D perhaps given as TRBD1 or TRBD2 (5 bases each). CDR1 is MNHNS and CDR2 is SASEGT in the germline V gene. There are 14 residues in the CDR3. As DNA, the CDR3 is TGTGCCGGCAGTGAGGCCGGGGACCCAGAGACGCAGTATTTT. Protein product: CAGSEAGDPETQYF.

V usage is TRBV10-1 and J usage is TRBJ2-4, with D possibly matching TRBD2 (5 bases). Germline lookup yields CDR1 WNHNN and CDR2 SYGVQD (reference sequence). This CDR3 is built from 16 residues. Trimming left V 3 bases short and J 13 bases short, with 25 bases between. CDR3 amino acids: CASSDTGGWATDMQYF. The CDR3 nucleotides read TGCGCCAGCAGTGATACGGGCGGGTGGGCCACAGATATGCAGTACTTC.

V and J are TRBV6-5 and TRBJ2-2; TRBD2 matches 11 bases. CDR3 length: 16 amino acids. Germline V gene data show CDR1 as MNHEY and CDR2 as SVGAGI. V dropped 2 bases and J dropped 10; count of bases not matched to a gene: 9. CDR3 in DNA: TGTGCCAGCAGTTACAGGACTAGCGGGCGGAGTCTGGAGCTGTTTTTT. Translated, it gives CASSYRTSGRSLELFF.

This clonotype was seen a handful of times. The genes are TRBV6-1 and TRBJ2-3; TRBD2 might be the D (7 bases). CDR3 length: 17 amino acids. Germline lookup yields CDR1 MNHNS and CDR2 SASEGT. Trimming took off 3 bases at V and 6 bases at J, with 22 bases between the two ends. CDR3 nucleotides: TGTGCCAGCAGTGACCATTGGAGGGGGGGTGTTAGTGATACGCAGTATTTT. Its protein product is CASSDHWRGGVSDTQYF.

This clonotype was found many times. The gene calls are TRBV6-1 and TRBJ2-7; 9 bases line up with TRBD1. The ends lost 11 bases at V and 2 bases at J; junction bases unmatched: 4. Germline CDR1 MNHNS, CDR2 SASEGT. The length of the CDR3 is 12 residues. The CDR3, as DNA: TGTGCCGGACGGACAGGGGCCTACGAGCAGTACTTC. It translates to CAGRTGAYEQYF.

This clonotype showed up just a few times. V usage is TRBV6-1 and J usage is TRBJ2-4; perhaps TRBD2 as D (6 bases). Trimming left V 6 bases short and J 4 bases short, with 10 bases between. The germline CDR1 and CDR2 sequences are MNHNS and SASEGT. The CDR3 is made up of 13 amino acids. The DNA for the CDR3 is TGTGCCAGCAGGTCCGGGGGAAAAAACATTCAGTACTTC. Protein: CASRSGGKNIQYF.

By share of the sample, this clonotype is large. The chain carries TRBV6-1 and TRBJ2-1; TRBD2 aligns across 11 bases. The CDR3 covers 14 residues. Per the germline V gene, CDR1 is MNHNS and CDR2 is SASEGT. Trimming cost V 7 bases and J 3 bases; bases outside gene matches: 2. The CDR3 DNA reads TGTGCCAGCAAAGGACTAGCGGGCTACAATGAGCAGTTCTTC. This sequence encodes CASKGLAGYNEQFF.

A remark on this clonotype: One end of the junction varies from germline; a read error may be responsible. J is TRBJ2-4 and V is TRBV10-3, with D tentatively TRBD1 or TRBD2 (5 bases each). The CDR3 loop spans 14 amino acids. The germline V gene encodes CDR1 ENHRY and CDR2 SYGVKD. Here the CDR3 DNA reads TGCGGCGGCACGGGGCCGTCTGCCACAAACATTCAGTACTTC. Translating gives CGGTGPSATNIQYF.

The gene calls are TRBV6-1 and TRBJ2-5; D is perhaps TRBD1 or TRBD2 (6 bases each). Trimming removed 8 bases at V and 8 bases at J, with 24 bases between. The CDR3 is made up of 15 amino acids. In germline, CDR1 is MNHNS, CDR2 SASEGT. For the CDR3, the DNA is TGTGCCAGCGGGCCCGGGGGACGGGACACAGATACCCAGTACTTC. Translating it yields CASGPGGRDTDTQYF.

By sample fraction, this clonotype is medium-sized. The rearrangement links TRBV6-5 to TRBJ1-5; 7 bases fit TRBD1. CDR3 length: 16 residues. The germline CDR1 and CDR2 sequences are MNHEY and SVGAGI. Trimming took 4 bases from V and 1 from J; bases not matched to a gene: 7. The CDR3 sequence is CASSSVRQGSNQPQHF. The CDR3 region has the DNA TGTGCCAGCAGTTCCGTACGACAGGGAAGCAATCAGCCCCAGCATTTT.

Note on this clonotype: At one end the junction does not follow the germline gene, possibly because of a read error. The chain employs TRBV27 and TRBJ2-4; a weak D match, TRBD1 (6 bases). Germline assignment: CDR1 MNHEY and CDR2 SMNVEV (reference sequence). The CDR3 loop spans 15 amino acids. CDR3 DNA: TGTGCCAGCAGTTTACGGGCGCCAGGGGCAAACATTCAGTACTTT. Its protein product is CASSLRAPGANIQYF.

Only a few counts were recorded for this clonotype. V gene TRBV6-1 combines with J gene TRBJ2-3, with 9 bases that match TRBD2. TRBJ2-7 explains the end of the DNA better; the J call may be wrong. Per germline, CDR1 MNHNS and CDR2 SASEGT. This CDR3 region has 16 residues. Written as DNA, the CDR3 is TGTGCCAGTGGGGGTAGCGGGGGCCCAGCCCCAGATACGCAGTACTTC. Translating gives CASGGSGGPAPDTQYF.

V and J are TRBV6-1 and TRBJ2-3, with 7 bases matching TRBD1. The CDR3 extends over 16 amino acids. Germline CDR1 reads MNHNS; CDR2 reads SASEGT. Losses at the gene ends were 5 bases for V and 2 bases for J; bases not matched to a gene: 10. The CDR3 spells CASSRKPGQSTDTQYF. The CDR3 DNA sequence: TGTGCCAGCAGTAGGAAGCCGGGACAGTCCACAGATACGCAGTATTTT.

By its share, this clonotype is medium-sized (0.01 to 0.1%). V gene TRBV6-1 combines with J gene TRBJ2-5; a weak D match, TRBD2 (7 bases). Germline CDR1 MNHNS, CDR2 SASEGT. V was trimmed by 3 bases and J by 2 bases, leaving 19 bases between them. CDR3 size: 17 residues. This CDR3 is CASSDTRGPVDQETQYF. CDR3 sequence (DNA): TGTGCCAGCAGTGATACGCGGGGGCCGGTAGATCAAGAGACCCAGTACTTC.

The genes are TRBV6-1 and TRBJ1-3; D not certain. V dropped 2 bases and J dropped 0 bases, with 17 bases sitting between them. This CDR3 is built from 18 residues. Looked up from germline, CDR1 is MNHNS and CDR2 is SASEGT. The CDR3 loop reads CASSESLDSFLSGNTIYF. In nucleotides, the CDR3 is TGTGCCAGCAGTGAATCATTGGACTCATTTCTCTCTGGAAACACCATATATTTT.

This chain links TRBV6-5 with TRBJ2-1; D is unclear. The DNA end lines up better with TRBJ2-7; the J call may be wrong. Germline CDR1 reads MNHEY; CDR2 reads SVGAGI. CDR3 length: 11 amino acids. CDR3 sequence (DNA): TGTGCCAGCAGTTACGTCAACGAGCAGTACTTC. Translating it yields CASSYVNEQYF.

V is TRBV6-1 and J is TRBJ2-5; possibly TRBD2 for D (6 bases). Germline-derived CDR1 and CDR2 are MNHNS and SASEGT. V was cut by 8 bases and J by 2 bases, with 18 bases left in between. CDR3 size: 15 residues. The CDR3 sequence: CASAMELGGQETQYF. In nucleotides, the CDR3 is TGTGCCAGCGCCATGGAACTTGGGGGGCAAGAGACCCAGTACTTC.

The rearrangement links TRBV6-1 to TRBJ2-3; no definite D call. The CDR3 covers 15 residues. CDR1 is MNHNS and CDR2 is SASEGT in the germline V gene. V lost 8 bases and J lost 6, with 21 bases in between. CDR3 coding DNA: TGTGCCAGCTGCGAGATTAGGCCACGCGGCGATACGCAGTATTTT. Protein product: CASCEIRPRGDTQYF.

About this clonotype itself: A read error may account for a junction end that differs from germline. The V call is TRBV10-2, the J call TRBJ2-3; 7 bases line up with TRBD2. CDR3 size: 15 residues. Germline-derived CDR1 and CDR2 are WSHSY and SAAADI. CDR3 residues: CARGDGGGNPDTQYF. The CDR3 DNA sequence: TGCGCCAGGGGGGATGGGGGGGGGAACCCAGATACCCAGTATTTT.

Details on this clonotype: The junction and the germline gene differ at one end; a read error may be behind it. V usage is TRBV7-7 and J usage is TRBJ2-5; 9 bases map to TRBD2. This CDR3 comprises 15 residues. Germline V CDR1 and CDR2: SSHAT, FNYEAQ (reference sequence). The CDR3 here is CASSSGSGRGGTQYF. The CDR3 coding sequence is TGTGCTAGCAGCTCTGGTAGCGGGAGAGGGGGGACCCAGTACTTC.

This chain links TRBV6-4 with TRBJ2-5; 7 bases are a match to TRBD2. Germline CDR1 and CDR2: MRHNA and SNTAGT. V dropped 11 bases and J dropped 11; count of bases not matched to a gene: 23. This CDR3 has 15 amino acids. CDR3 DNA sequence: TGTGCCGGGGGGGACGGGGGTAGCGACACAGATACGCAGTACTTC. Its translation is CAGGDGGSDTDTQYF.

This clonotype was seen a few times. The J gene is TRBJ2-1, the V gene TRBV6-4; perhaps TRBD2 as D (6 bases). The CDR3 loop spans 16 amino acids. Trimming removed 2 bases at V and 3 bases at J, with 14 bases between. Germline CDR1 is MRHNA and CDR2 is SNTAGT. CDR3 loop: CASSDGDSGVYNEQFF. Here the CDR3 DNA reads TGTGCCAGCAGTGACGGTGACTCGGGGGTCTACAATGAGCAGTTCTTC.

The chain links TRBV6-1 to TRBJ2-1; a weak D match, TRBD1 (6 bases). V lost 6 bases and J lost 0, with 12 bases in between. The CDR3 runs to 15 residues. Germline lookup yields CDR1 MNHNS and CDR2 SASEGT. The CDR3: CASRSGQSSYNEQFF. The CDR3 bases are TGTGCCAGCAGGTCTGGACAGAGCTCCTACAATGAGCAGTTCTTC.

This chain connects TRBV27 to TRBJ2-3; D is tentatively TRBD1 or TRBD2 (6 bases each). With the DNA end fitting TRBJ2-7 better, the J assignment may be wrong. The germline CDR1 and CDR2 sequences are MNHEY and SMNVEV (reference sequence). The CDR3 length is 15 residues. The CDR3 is CAGGFGGRDADTQYF. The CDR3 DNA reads TGTGCCGGGGGGTTCGGGGGCCGTGACGCAGATACGCAGTACTTC.

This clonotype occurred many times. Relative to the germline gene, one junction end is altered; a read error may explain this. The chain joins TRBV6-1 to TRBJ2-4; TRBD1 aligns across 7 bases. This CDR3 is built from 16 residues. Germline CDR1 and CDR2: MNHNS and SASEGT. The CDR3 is CASSPRGLRAKNTQYF. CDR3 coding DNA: TGTGCCAGCAGTCCTAGGGGGCTCCGAGCCAAAAACACTCAGTACTTC.

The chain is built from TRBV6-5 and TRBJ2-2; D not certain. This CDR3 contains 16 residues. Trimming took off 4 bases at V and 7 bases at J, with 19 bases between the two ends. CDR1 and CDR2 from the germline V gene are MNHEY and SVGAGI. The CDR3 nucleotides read TGTGCCAGCAGTTCGTTTTTCGACAAACTCGGCGGGGAGCTGTTTTTT. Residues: CASSSFFDKLGGELFF.

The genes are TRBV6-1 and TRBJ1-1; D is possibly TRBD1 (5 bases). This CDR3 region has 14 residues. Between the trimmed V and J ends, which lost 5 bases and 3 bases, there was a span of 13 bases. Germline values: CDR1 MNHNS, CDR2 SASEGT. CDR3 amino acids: CASSPPGVHTEAFF. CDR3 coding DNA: TGTGCCAGCAGTCCCCCGGGGGTTCACACTGAAGCTTTCTTT.